There are a few counts of the clone carrying this TCR beta chain. What it binds is not known. The CDR3 is 13 amino acids. Trimming left V 3 bases short and J 5 bases short, with 8 bases between. Germline V gene lookup returns CDR1 SGHNT and CDR2 YYREEE (reference sequence). Using RNA template, CDR3s of TCR alpha and beta were amplified with iRepertoire arm-PCR. Tissue mRNA or PBMC total RNA, about 85-400 ng, went into one-step reverse transcription and amplification. TCRdb called the multiplex PCR reads again in MiXCR, with one record for every CDR3 protein. The sample gives about 130,000 distinct CDR3 sequences, roughly 23% of which show up once; 15% is in the top ten. These data come from a study of glioma-infiltrating T cells. General observations from the study: Only very few CDR3 sequences appeared in both tissue and blood. Above-expected tissue-blood divergence occurred in all gliomas, most in low-grade ones.

The specimen was glioma tissue, nonneoplastic brain tissue, or PBMCs (not recorded which). This chain links TRBV5-4 with TRBJ2-2; no reliable D call. This TCR derives from a human donor with low-grade glioma or glioblastoma, undergoing nonglioma brain surgery, or in good health (not recorded which). The CDR3 DNA follows: TGTGCCAGCAGCTGGTTAGTGACCGGGGAGCTGTTTTTT. Translated, it gives CASSWLVTGELFF.